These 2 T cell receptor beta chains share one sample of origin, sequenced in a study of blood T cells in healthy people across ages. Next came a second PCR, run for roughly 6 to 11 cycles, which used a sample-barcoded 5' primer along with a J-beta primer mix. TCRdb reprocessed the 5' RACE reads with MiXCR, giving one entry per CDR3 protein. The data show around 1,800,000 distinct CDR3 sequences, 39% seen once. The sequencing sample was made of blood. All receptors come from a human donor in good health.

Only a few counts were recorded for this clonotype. CDR3 sequence: CASRLQGSFRNEQFF. Here the CDR3 DNA reads TGTGCCAGCAGACTACAGGGGTCCTTCAGGAATGAGCAGTTCTTC. The gene calls are TRBV12-3 or TRBV12-4 and TRBJ2-1; the match to TRBD1 covers 7 bases. Losses at the gene ends were 6 bases for V and 7 bases for J; bases not matched to a gene: 12. This CDR3 comprises 15 residues.

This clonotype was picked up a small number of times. CDR3 sequence (DNA): TGCGCCAGCAGCCTGGCCTCAGGGGGCAGGACCACAGATACGCAGTATTTT. Encoded protein: CASSLASGGRTTDTQYF. The gene calls are TRBV4-1 and TRBJ2-3; TRBD1 matches at 8 bases. CDR1 is MGHRA and CDR2 is YSYEKL in the germline V gene. V shed 4 bases, J shed 2 bases, and the junction held 11 bases outside the gene matches. The CDR3 contains 17 residues.